A single sample is the source of the 5 T cell receptor beta chains below, sequenced in a study of blood T cells in healthy people across ages (dated by TCRdb to the mid-2010s). The library came from 5' RACE. The data were produced on an Illumina HiSeq 2500. A second PCR of roughly 6 to 11 cycles was run with a J-beta primer mix and a sample-barcoded 5' primer. Clones were called with MiXCR by TCRdb after fastp trimmed the public reads at Q25, and only in-frame beta chains were retained. Identical CDR3 protein sequences are pooled into one entry, listed with their most common genes and DNA. The sample includes under 850,000 distinct CDR3 sequences, with roughly 40% observed a single time. The leading ten clones occupy 10% to 15% of the sample. Sample: blood. These TCRs come from a man aged 18 to 30 in good health.

The rearrangement links TRBV21-1 to TRBJ2-1; the table's D call, TRBD2, was not checked against the DNA. TRBV21-1 is a known pseudogene. CDR3 size: 18 residues. The CDR3 bases are TGTGCCAGCAGCCGCCCAACCGGGACTAGCCCATCCTACAATGAGCAGTTCTTC. Translated: CASSRPTGTSPSYNEQFF.

This clonotype has a single count. The CDR3 DNA follows: TGTGCCAGCAGTCCCCGTATAGGGTTGAATAGTTATGGCTACACCTTC. Translating gives CASSPRIGLNSYGYTF. The chain carries TRBV12-3 or TRBV12-4 and TRBJ1-2; no definite D call. CDR3 length: 16 residues. V gave up 5 bases and J gave up 5 bases, with 21 bases separating them.

The chain links TRBV21-1 to TRBJ1-5; TRBD1 is the table's D call and was not checked against the DNA. TRBV21-1 is a listed pseudogene. The CDR3 totals 19 residues. The CDR3 region has the DNA TGTGCCAGCAGCGCTAGAGGAGGGGCAGGGAAAGATCGGGGGCAGCCCCAGCATTTT. Translated: CASSARGGAGKDRGQPQHF.

Of note for this clonotype: A read error may be the cause here, since a much bigger clone is one base away. This chain links TRBV7-2 with TRBJ2-1; 14 bases line up with TRBD2. The J segment lost 2 bases and the V segment lost 5 bases, leaving 8 bases of the junction unmatched. CDR1 is SGHTA and CDR2 is FQGNSA in the germline V gene. This CDR3 is 18 amino acids long. The CDR3 region has the DNA TGTGCCAGCAGCCGTCGGACTAGCGGGGGGCTCCCCTACAATGAGCAGTTCTTC. This codes for CASSRRTSGGLPYNEQFF. The full variable domain, with the rest looked up from reference TRBV7-2 and TRBJ2-1, is GAGVSQSPSNKVTEKGKDVELRCDPISGHTALYWYRQSLGQGLEFLIYFQGNSAPDKSGLPSDRFSAERTGGSVSTLTIQRTQQEDSAVYLCASSRRTSGGLPYNEQFFGPGTRLTVL.

The rearrangement links TRBV20-1 to TRBJ2-5; D may be TRBD2 (5 bases). Germline assignment: CDR1 DFQATT and CDR2 SNEGSKA (reference sequence). Trimming took 6 bases from V and 4 from J, leaving 15 bases between them. This CDR3 has 13 amino acids. The CDR3 loop reads CSAGVPEGETQYF. CDR3 bases: TGCAGTGCCGGAGTCCCTGAGGGAGAGACCCAGTACTTC.